Shown below are 5 T cell receptor beta chains from a single sample sequenced in a study of CD8 T cells in Susac syndrome. Random hexamers were used to reverse transcribe the RNA input (about 0.45 to 1 ug). TCRdb re-called the immunoSEQ multiplex PCR reads with MiXCR, one entry per CDR3 protein. The data show about 120,000 distinct CDR3 sequences, with under 95% seen just once and approximately 0.12% held by the top ten. Source material: CD8+ T cells from PBMCs. The source is a human donor in good health.

This chain connects TRBV7-2 to TRBJ1-1; tentatively, D is TRBD1 (6 bases). CDR3 size: 14 residues. Trimming left V 5 bases short and J 10 bases short, with 20 bases between. CDR1 and CDR2 (germline): SGHTA, FQGNSA. CDR3 in DNA: TGTGCCAGCAGCCCCGGGGGCCGGGTCTCAGGAGCTTTCTTT. This encodes CASSPGGRVSGAFF.

The rearrangement joins TRBV5-1 to TRBJ1-2; D call uncertain. The CDR3 length is 14 residues. CDR1 SGHRS and CDR2 YFSETQ come from the germline V gene. V was shortened by 0 bases and J by 7 bases, with 13 bases between the two germline ends. CDR3 in amino acids: CASSLGHGNVGYTF. The CDR3, as DNA: TGCGCCAGCAGCTTGGGGCACGGAAATGTTGGCTACACCTTC. The full variable domain, with the rest looked up from reference TRBV5-1 and TRBJ1-2, is KAGVTQTPRYLIKTRGQQVTLSCSPISGHRSVSWYQQTPGQGLQFLFEYFSETQRNKGNFPGRFSGRQFSNSRSEMNVSTLELGDSALYLCASSLGHGNVGYTFGSGTRLTVV.

This chain joins TRBV7-2 and TRBJ1-3; D is unresolved. V was cut by 1 base and J by 0 bases, with 4 bases left in between. There are 14 residues in the CDR3. Germline CDR1 is SGHTA and CDR2 is FQGNSA. The CDR3 spells CASSLGSSGNTIYF. DNA for the CDR3: TGTGCCAGCAGCTTAGGAAGCTCTGGAAACACCATATATTTT.

This chain connects TRBV4-1 to TRBJ2-7; no firm D call. The V and J ends lost 1 base and 3 bases respectively, with 10 bases between them. The germline V gene encodes CDR1 MGHRA and CDR2 YSYEKL. The CDR3 sequence is 14 residues long. The CDR3 DNA sequence: TGCGCCAGCAGCCAAGTAGTAGGGCGCTACGAGCAGTACTTC. Translated, it gives CASSQVVGRYEQYF.

CDR3 in amino acids: CASSPRTGETQYF. The CDR3 coding sequence is TGTGCCAGCAGCCCGAGGACGGGGGAGACCCAGTACTTC. The rearrangement links TRBV7-2 to TRBJ2-5; D is perhaps TRBD2 (5 bases). V was cut by 5 bases and J by 5 bases, with 12 bases left in between. The CDR3 length is 13 residues. Germline CDR1 SGHTA, CDR2 FQGNSA.